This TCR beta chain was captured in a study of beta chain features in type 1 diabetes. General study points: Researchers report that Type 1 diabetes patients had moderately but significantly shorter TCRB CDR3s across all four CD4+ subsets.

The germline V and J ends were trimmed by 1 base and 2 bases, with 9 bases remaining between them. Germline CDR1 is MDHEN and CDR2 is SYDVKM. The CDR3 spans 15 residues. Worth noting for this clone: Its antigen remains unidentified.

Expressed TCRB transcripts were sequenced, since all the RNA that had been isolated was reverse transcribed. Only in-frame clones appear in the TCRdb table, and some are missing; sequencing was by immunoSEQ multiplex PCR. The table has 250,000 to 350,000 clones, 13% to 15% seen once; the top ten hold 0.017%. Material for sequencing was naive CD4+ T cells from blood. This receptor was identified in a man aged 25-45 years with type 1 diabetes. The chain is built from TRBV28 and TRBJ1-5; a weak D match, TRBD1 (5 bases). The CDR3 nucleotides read TGTGCCAGCAGTTTATCAGGGTCTGGCAATCAGCCCCAGCATTTT. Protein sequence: CASSLSGSGNQPQHF.